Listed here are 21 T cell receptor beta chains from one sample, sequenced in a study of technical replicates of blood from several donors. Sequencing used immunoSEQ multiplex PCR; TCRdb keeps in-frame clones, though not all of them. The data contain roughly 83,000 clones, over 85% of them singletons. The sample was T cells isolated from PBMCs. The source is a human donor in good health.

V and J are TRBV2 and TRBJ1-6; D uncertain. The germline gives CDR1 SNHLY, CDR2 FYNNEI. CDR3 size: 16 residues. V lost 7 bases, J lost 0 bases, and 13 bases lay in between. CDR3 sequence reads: CASISEPNSYNSPLHF. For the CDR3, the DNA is TGTGCCAGCATATCGGAGCCGAACTCCTATAATTCACCCCTCCACTTT.

The CDR3 spells CASSVASLYYGYTF. The CDR3 DNA reads as TGTGCCAGCAGCGTAGCTTCCTTATACTATGGCTACACCTTC. This chain joins TRBV9 and TRBJ1-2, with no clear D. Germline values: CDR1 SGDLS, CDR2 YYNGEE. This CDR3 has 14 amino acids. V lost 0 bases to trimming and J lost 3 bases, with 9 bases between them.

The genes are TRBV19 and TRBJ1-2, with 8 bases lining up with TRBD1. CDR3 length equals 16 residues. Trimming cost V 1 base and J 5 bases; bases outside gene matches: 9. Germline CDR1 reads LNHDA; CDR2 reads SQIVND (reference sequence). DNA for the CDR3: TGTGCCAGTAGTATAGTAGAATTGACAGGGGAGTATGGCTACACCTTC. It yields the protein CASSIVELTGEYGYTF.

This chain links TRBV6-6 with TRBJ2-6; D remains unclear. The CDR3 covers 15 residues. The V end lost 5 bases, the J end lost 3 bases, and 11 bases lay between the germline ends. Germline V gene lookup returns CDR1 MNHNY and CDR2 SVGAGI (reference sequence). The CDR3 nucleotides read TGTGCCAGCAGTCCTAATCCTGGTGGGGCCAACGTCCTGACTTTC. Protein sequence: CASSPNPGGANVLTF.

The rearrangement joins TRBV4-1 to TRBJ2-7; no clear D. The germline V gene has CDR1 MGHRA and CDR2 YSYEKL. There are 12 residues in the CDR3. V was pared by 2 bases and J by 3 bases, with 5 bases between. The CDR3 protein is CASSQNYYEQYF. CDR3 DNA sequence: TGCGCCAGCAGCCAAAACTACTACGAGCAGTACTTC.

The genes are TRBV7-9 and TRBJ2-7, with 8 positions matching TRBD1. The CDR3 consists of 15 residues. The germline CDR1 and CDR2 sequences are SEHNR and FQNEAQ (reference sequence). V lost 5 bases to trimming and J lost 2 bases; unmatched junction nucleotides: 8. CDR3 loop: CASSEGGTGPYEQYF. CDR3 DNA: TGTGCCAGCAGCGAGGGCGGGACAGGTCCCTACGAGCAGTACTTC.

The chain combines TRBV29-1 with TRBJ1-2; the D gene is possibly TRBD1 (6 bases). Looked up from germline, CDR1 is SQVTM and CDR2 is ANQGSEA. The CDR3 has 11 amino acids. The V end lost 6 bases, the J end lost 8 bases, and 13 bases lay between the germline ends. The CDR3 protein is CSVLRDTGYTF. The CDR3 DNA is TGCAGCGTCCTCCGGGACACCGGCTACACCTTC.

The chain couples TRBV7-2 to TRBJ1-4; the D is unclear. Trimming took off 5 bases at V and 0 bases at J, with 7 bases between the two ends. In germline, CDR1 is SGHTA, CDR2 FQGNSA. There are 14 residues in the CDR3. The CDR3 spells CASSPRTTNEKLFF. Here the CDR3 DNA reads TGTGCCAGCAGCCCGCGGACAACTAATGAAAAACTGTTTTTT.

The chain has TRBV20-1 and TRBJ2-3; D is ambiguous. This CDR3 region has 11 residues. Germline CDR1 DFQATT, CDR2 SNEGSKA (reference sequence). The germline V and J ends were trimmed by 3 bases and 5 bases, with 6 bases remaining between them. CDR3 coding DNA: TGCAGTGCTAGTCTTTTAGATACGCAGTATTTT. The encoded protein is CSASLLDTQYF.

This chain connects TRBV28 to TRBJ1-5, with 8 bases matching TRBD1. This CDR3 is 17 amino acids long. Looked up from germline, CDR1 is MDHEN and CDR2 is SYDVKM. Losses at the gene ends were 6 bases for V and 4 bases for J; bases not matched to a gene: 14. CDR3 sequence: CASSRYLGQDLNQPQHF. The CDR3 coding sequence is TGTGCCAGCAGCCGTTATTTGGGACAGGACTTAAATCAGCCCCAGCATTTT.

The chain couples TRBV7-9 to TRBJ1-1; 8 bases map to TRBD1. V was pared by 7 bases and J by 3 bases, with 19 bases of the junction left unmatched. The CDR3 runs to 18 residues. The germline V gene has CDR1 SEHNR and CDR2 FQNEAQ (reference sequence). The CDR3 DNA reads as TGTGCCAGCAACCAAGCTCCACAGGGGGTACACGAGGACACTGAAGCTTTCTTT. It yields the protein CASNQAPQGVHEDTEAFF.

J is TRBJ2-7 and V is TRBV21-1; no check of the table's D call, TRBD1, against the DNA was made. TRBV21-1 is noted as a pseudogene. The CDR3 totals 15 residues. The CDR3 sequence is CASSKGTGDYYEQYF. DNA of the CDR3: TGTGCCAGCAGCAAAGGGACAGGGGATTACTACGAGCAGTACTTC.

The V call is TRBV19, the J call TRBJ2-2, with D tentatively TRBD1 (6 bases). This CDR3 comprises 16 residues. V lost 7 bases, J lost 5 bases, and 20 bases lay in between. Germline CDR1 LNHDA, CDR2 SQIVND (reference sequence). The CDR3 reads CASTKGPSRGTGELFF. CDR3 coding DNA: TGTGCCAGTACCAAAGGGCCGTCTAGGGGGACCGGGGAGCTGTTTTTT.

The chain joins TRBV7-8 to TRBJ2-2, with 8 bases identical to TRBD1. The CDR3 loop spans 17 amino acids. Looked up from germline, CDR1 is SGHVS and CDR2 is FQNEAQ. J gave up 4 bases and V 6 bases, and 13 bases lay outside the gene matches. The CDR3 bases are TGTGCCAGCAGTAACCTCAGGGGGCGATCCGTCACCGGGGAGCTGTTTTTT. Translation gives CASSNLRGRSVTGELFF.

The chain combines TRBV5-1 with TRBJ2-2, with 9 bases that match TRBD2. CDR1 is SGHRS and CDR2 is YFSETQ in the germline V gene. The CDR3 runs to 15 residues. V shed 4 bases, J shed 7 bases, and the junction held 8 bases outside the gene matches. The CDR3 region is CASSGSSGSLGELFF. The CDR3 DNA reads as TGCGCCAGCAGCGGAAGTAGCGGGAGTCTCGGGGAGCTGTTTTTT. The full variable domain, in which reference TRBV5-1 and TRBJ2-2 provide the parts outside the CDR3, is KAGVTQTPRYLIKTRGQQVTLSCSPISGHRSVSWYQQTPGQGLQFLFEYFSETQRNKGNFPGRFSGRQFSNSRSEMNVSTLELGDSALYLCASSGSSGSLGELFFGEGSRLTVL.

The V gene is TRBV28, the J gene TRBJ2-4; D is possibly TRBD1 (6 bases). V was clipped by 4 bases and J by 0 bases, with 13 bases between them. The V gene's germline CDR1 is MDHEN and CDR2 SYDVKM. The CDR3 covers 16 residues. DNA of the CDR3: TGTGCCAGCAGTTCCCCGGACAGTCTAGCCAAAAACATTCAGTACTTC. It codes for CASSSPDSLAKNIQYF.

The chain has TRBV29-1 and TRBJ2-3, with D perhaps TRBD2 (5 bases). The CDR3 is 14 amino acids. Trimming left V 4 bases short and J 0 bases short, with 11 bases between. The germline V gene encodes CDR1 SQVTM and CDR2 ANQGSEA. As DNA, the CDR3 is TGCAGCGTTGGGGTAGCGACTAGCACAGATACGCAGTATTTT. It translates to CSVGVATSTDTQYF.

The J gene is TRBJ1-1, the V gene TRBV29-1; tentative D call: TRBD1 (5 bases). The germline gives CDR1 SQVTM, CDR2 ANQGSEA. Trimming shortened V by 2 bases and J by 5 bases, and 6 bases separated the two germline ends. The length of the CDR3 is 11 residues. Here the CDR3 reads CSVESGTEAFF. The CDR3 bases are TGCAGCGTTGAATCAGGGACTGAAGCTTTCTTT.

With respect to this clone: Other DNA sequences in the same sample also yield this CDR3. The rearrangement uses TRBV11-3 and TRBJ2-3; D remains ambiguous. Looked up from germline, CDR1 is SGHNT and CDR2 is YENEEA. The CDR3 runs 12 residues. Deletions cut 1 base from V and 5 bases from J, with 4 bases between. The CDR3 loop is CASSLGGDTQYF. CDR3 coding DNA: TGTGCCAGCAGCTTAGGAGGAGATACGCAGTATTTT.

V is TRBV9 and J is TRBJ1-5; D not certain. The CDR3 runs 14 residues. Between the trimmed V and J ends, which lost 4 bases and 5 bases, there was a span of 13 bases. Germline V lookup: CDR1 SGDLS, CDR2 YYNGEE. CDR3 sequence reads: CASSSLGGDQPQHF. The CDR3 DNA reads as TGTGCCAGCAGCTCACTAGGAGGCGATCAGCCCCAGCATTTT.

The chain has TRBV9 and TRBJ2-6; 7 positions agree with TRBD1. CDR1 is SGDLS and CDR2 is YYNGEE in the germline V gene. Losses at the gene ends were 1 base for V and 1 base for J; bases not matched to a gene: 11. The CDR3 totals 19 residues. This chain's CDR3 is CASSVRRQGPTSGANVLTF. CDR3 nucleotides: TGTGCCAGCAGCGTACGGAGACAGGGCCCCACTTCTGGGGCCAACGTCCTGACTTTC.